This T cell receptor beta chain was profiled in a study of shared clonotypes between healthy human individuals (TCRdb year 2020). General notes on the study: The cohort included a few men and a couple of women between 18 and 49 years of age. Per donor, three plates each were used for CD4 naive and CD4 memory, two for CD8 naive, and one for CD8 memory. The study deeply sequenced blood TCR repertoires of five healthy adults to estimate repertoire size and the extent of clonotype sharing between individuals. Different laboratories and diverse techniques were used to prepare libraries and sequence TCR repertoires, to increase sequencing depth and limit assay-specific biases. Per donor, leukapheresis produced somewhere between about 0.94 and 9 billion PBMCs.

Results the study describes overall, beyond this receptor: Sampling was limited to blood, and TCR repertoires in tissue likely differ from TCR repertoires in blood. Rarefaction of sorted-subset datasets indicated incomplete sequencing despite the large sequencing depth. Estimated clonotype richness was generally larger for naive than for memory subsets. When several donors were compared, the shared fraction of clonotypes was roughly 5% for naive CD4, approximately 3.5% for naive CD8, 2.3% for memory CD4, and around 0.37% for memory CD8. Based on pairwise subsampling, the degree of clonotype sharing among donors was expected to be affected by sequencing depth. Because the study included a small number of donors, the genetic and exposure-history diversity represented was limited. Clonotypes shared by all four sorted-subset donors showed higher generation probabilities than non-shared clonotypes.

CD8 naive samples consisted of CD45RO-negative cells that were positively selected for CCR7, yielding a CD45RA+CCR7+ population without TemRA cells. Healthy HIV-negative adults with no recently reported acute infections or vaccinations were included as donors. Every donor was a Caucasian adult living in Nashville, Tennessee, USA. Blood was collected by leukapheresis, and PBMCs were isolated by Ficoll-Histopaque density gradient centrifugation and then cryopreserved in liquid nitrogen vapor phase. Purity and quantity of every magnetically sorted T cell population were checked by analytical flow cytometry. Genomic DNA was isolated from every sorted fraction and measured by UV absorbance on a Nanodrop 2000c. Using the deep immunoSEQ assay, TCR CDR3 regions were amplified from genomic DNA by multiplex PCR. For each cell subset, the extracted genomic DNA was distributed evenly across all wells of several immunoSEQ 96-well plates, and each plate served as one replicate. For sorted subsets, roughly 200 ng of genomic DNA, equivalent to 25,000 to 30,000 T cell genomes, went into each replicate PCR. Purified libraries were measured with a Qubit 3.0 fluorometer, size-checked on a Bioanalyzer 2100, and measured again with the KAPA Library Quantification kit. Every immunoSEQ 96-well plate was sequenced on a dedicated single-read 150-cycle Illumina NextSeq 550 flow cell. Per the source publication's procedure: Because the immunoSEQ output held only junctional sequences and lacked quality scores, the filtering could not match the filtering applied to full-length reads. To assign V/J genes and CDR3, sequences were annotated using PyIR, a Python wrapper for IgBLAST v1.9, with IMGT germline references. Reads were removed for weak V/J assignments (E-value above 1e-6), missing CDR3, stop codons, out-of-frame junctions, or ambiguous translated residues. A V3J clonotype was defined by an identical inferred V gene, J gene, and CDR3 amino acid sequence. Percentage overlap between repertoires was computed as shared unique clonotypes divided by the size of the smaller repertoire. Three approaches were used to assess repertoire richness: RTK rarefaction, the Chao1 estimator, and Recon v2.1 estimates of unobserved clonotypes. Generation probabilities were computed with OLGA for all TCRbeta clonotypes obtained by the gDNA method from several donors. TCRdb mirrors the immuneACCESS table, restricted to in-frame sequences. Some clones are absent from its copies; in checked studies, under half trace to an unresolved V gene, and the reason for the others is unknown. For V, J and clone size, that table is used; D and trimming come from the DNA. This sample is represented by millions of clones; less than 95% of them were singletons. About 1.1% of the sample goes to the ten largest clones.

Concerning this clone itself: Its target antigen remains unknown. Base qualities are not at hand, and no much larger clone is one base apart.

V and J lose 2 bases and 4 bases, and a span of 9 bases separates them. The cysteine opens and the phenylalanine closes a CDR3 of 13 amino acids. The only DNA kept is the CDR3, 39 bases in frame from the first base. CDR1 and CDR2 are read off the germline V gene as MNHEY and SVGAGI. What was sequenced was naive CD8+ T cells sorted from blood. The meaning of the sample's cell subset or site label: CD45RA+CCR7+. Rearrangement joined TRBV6-5 to TRBJ2-7; the D gene cannot be resolved reliably. The origin of this receptor is a man younger than 35 in good health. CDR3 loop: CASSYDMGYEQYF. The DNA sequence is as follows: TGTGCCAGCAGTTACGACATGGGGTACGAGCAGTACTTC.